This TCR beta chain comes out of a study of Graves' ophthalmopathy and Graves' hyperthyroidism. The length of the CDR3 is 14 residues. Trimming pared 9 bases from V and 2 bases from J, leaving 16 bases between. This clonotype was observed a few times. Researchers took RNA transcripts and amplified TCR beta CDR3 regions from them. RT-PCR was first run with HTBI primers, then multiplex PCR in a second round. TCRdb itself ran the multiplex PCR reads through MiXCR, one entry per CDR3 protein. Seen here are around 1,200,000 distinct CDR3 sequences, around a third observed once, and the top ten hold 11%. The chain carries TRBV12-3 or TRBV12-4 and TRBJ1-1; possible D gene TRBD1, 6 bases. Sequenced input: peripheral blood or thyroid tissue (not recorded which). This TCR derives from an adult man with Graves' hyperthyroidism. The CDR3 nucleotides are TGTGCCAGTAACTTGGGGGCGACCAACACTGAAGCTTTCTTT. It is translated as CASNLGATNTEAFF.